Below, 27 T cell receptor beta chains from the same sample are listed, as sequenced in a study of blood T cell repertoires in COVID-19 (dated by TCRdb to 2018 to 2021). Libraries were constructed by the immunoSEQ multiplex PCR assay. Here the immuneACCESS table is served through TCRdb, limited to in-frame sequences with V and J called. Missing clones are a known gap in these copies; in checked studies unresolved V genes cover under half, and the rest lacks a known reason. A total of tens of thousands of clones appear in this sample, 88% of them only once. Of the sample, under 7.5% is held by the ten largest clones. Input material: peripheral blood. Receptor source: a woman aged 80 or over with acute or convalescent COVID-19.

This clone was counted between two and nine times. In DNA form, the CDR3 reads TGTGCCAGTAGTCTCGAAAGACCTTCTAGCTCCTATAATTCACCCCTCCACTTT. Protein sequence: CASSLERPSSSYNSPLHF. The gene calls are TRBV19 and TRBJ1-6, with D uncertain. Germline assignment: CDR1 LNHDA and CDR2 SQIVND (reference sequence). The CDR3 covers 18 residues. V shed 5 bases and J shed 0 bases, with 17 bases lying between them.

The rearrangement uses TRBV5-6 and TRBJ2-7; TRBD1 is a possible D gene (5 bases). CDR3 length equals 14 residues. Germline V gene data show CDR1 as SGHDT and CDR2 as YYEEEE. V was cut by 4 bases and J by 2 bases, with 13 bases left in between. The CDR3 DNA follows: TGTGCCAGCAGCGATCCCAGGGTACCCTACGAGCAGTACTTC. Protein product: CASSDPRVPYEQYF.

The chain combines TRBV4-3 with TRBJ1-2; tentative D call: TRBD1 (6 bases). Germline loops: CDR1 LGHNA, CDR2 YSLEER. CDR3 length: 17 residues. Deletions cut 2 bases from V and 8 bases from J, with 24 bases between. The CDR3 region is CASSQRPPQQGGEGYTF. The CDR3 nucleotides read TGCGCCAGCAGCCAACGACCGCCTCAACAGGGTGGAGAGGGCTACACCTTC.

This sequence joins TRBV7-9 and TRBJ1-6; D call uncertain. CDR3 size: 13 residues. V lost 3 bases to trimming and J lost 5 bases, with 5 bases between them. Germline V gene sequence: CDR1 SEHNR, CDR2 FQNEAQ (reference sequence). DNA for the CDR3: TGTGCCAGCAGCTTCCAGGATAATTCACCCCTCCACTTT. Its protein is CASSFQDNSPLHF.

The V and J genes are TRBV7-2 and TRBJ2-3, with TRBD2 matching over 9 bases. CDR3 length: 15 residues. J lost 0 bases, V lost 5 bases, and 3 bases had no gene match. CDR1 and CDR2 from the germline V gene are SGHTA and FQGNSA. The CDR3 nucleotides are TGTGCCAGCAGCCGCGGGGGGGCTAGCACAGATACGCAGTATTTT. This translates into CASSRGGASTDTQYF.

The V gene is TRBV4-2, the J gene TRBJ2-3; 10 bases are shared with TRBD2. J was trimmed by 4 bases and V by 8 bases; bases with no gene match: 6. From germline, CDR1 is LGHNA and CDR2 YNFKEQ. The CDR3 extends over 14 amino acids. The CDR3 DNA is TGTGCCAGCGGGGTAGCGGGGGGTTCAGATACGCAGTATTTT. Its protein is CASGVAGGSDTQYF.

The chain has TRBV11-2 and TRBJ1-3, with TRBD1 identical over 7 bases. With V trimmed by 5 bases and J by 3 bases, 7 bases remained unmatched. This CDR3 contains 15 residues. Looked up from germline, CDR1 is SGHAT and CDR2 is FQNNGV. Here the CDR3 reads CASSRDRALGNTIYF. CDR3 DNA: TGTGCCAGCAGCCGCGACAGGGCCCTTGGAAACACCATATATTTT.

The rearrangement joins TRBV27 to TRBJ2-1, with TRBD2 matching 9 bases. Germline V gives CDR1 MNHEY, CDR2 SMNVEV (reference sequence). The CDR3 is 19 residues long. Trimming at V came to 3 bases and at J to 6 bases, leaving 18 bases not matched to a gene. The CDR3 loop is CASSFGAGAGGGFPNEQFF. The CDR3 DNA sequence: TGTGCCAGCAGTTTCGGGGCGGGAGCGGGGGGAGGTTTTCCCAATGAGCAGTTCTTC.

The CDR3 sequence is CASSAPPGTGNEKLFF. CDR3 in DNA: TGTGCCAGTAGTGCTCCTCCCGGGACAGGCAATGAAAAACTGTTTTTT. V and J are TRBV19 and TRBJ1-4; 8 bases align to TRBD1. This CDR3 has 16 amino acids. Germline loops: CDR1 LNHDA, CDR2 SQIVND (reference sequence). The V gene end was trimmed by 5 bases and the J gene end by 5 bases; junction bases not matched to a gene: 10. The variable domain in full, with the rest retrieved from reference TRBV19 and TRBJ1-4, is DGGITQSPKYLFRKEGQNVTLSCEQNLNHDAMYWYRQDPGQGLRLIYYSQIVNDFQKGDIAEGYSVSREKKESFPLTVTSAQKNPTAFYLCASSAPPGTGNEKLFFGSGTQLSVL.

The rearrangement links TRBV9 to TRBJ2-3; no firm D call. Germline-derived CDR1 and CDR2 are SGDLS and YYNGEE. Trimming took off 3 bases at V and 6 bases at J, with 8 bases between the two ends. This CDR3 is 12 amino acids long. The CDR3 loop reads CASSAYEDTQYF. The CDR3 bases are TGTGCCAGCAGCGCCTATGAGGATACGCAGTATTTT.

This sequence joins TRBV2 and TRBJ2-5, with unresolved D. V lost 2 bases and J 5 bases, leaving 6 bases between the germline ends. CDR3 length equals 12 residues. The germline V gene has CDR1 SNHLY and CDR2 FYNNEI. The CDR3 here is CASSEQKETQYF. The CDR3 bases are TGTGCCAGCAGTGAACAGAAGGAGACCCAGTACTTC.

This clone has a handful of counts. The J gene is TRBJ2-1, the V gene TRBV30; D ambiguous. Germline-derived CDR1 and CDR2 are GTSNPN and SVGIG (reference sequence). The CDR3 totals 13 residues. Trimming took 0 bases from V and 2 from J, leaving 5 bases between them. CDR3 in amino acids: CAWSVLPYNEQFF. The CDR3 DNA follows: TGTGCCTGGAGTGTACTTCCCTACAATGAGCAGTTCTTC.

This clone was seen just once. This chain joins TRBV2 and TRBJ2-5; possible D gene TRBD1, 5 bases. Looked up from germline, CDR1 is SNHLY and CDR2 is FYNNEI. The ends were cut back, 4 bases at V and 3 bases at J, with 9 bases in the middle. This CDR3 comprises 13 residues. The CDR3, as DNA: TGTGCCAGCAGTGCCAGGGCCAAAGAGACCCAGTACTTC. It is translated as CASSARAKETQYF.

This clone was found once. This rearrangement joins TRBV19 to TRBJ1-5; D gene ambiguous. This CDR3 comprises 14 residues. Trimming removed 1 base from V and 1 base from J, with 5 bases in between. Germline values: CDR1 LNHDA, CDR2 SQIVND (reference sequence). The CDR3 DNA reads as TGTGCCAGTAGTATAGTACAGAGCAATCAGCCCCAGCATTTT. It specifies CASSIVQSNQPQHF.

V and J are TRBV18 and TRBJ1-6, with 7 bases fitting TRBD1. Germline V gives CDR1 KGHSH, CDR2 LQKENI. V lost 0 bases, J lost 7 bases, and 3 bases stayed unmatched. The CDR3 runs to 15 residues. CDR3 sequence reads: CASSPPTGKNSPLHF. The CDR3 DNA is TGTGCCAGCTCACCACCGACAGGGAAGAATTCACCCCTCCACTTT.

The chain joins TRBV7-8 to TRBJ2-2; 16 bases line up with TRBD2. The CDR3 is 20 residues long. V trimming: 1 base; J trimming: 2 bases; junction bases outside the gene matches: 7. CDR1 is SGHVS and CDR2 is FQNEAQ in the germline V gene. The CDR3 DNA sequence: TGTGCCAGCAGCTTAGTATCCGGGACTAGCGGGGGGGAAAACACCGGGGAGCTGTTTTTT. Translating it yields CASSLVSGTSGGENTGELFF.

This chain uses TRBV5-8 with TRBJ2-5; possible D gene TRBD1, 6 bases. This CDR3 has 15 residues. Trimming took off 6 bases at V and 4 bases at J, with 19 bases between the two ends. Germline CDR1 and CDR2: SGHTS and YDEGEE. CDR3 in amino acids: CASNYGQPLGETQYF. DNA of the CDR3: TGTGCCAGCAACTATGGACAGCCTTTAGGAGAGACCCAGTACTTC.

This sequence joins TRBV6-5 and TRBJ2-7; 7 bases line up with TRBD1. J lost 3 bases, V lost 4 bases, and 3 bases had no gene match. The CDR3 extends over 13 amino acids. Germline CDR1 MNHEY, CDR2 SVGAGI. CDR3 residues: CASSSPGGYEQYF. CDR3 nucleotides: TGTGCCAGCAGTTCCCCAGGGGGCTACGAGCAGTACTTC.

This clone was detected only a few times. The chain couples TRBV27 to TRBJ2-5, with D perhaps TRBD1 (6 bases). Germline-derived CDR1 and CDR2 are MNHEY and SMNVEV (reference sequence). The ends were cut back, 2 bases at V and 4 bases at J, with 14 bases in the middle. This CDR3 comprises 15 residues. The DNA for the CDR3 is TGTGCCAGCAGTTTAACCCCGGACAGATTAGAGACCCAGTACTTC. It codes for CASSLTPDRLETQYF.

The rearrangement joins TRBV10-3 to TRBJ1-6; tentative D call: TRBD1 (5 bases). Germline assignment: CDR1 ENHRY and CDR2 SYGVKD. CDR3 length: 16 residues. V was clipped by 0 bases and J by 13 bases, with 19 bases between them. The CDR3 loop is CAISESIMGSKGPLHF. In nucleotides, the CDR3 is TGTGCCATCAGTGAGTCGATTATGGGCAGTAAGGGGCCCCTCCACTTT.

The rearrangement uses TRBV4-2 and TRBJ2-1, with a possible D match to TRBD2 (7 bases). Germline V gene data show CDR1 as LGHNA and CDR2 as YNFKEQ. This CDR3 is built from 16 residues. The V gene lost 1 base and the J gene lost 9 bases, with 19 bases spanning the gap. CDR3 DNA sequence: TGTGCCAGCAGCCAAGCAGGGGCCGGGGGAGGGGGTGAGCAGTTCTTC. Translation: CASSQAGAGGGGEQFF.

This rearrangement joins TRBV14 to TRBJ1-6; tentative D call: TRBD1 (6 bases). Looked up from germline, CDR1 is SGHDN and CDR2 is FVKESK. The length of the CDR3 is 14 residues. V dropped 5 bases and J dropped 6 bases, with 11 bases sitting between them. The CDR3, as DNA: TGTGCCAGCAGCGCCCGGACAGCTAATTCACCCCTCCACTTT. Translating gives CASSARTANSPLHF.

This chain connects TRBV4-2 to TRBJ2-1, with 11 bases fitting TRBD2. The CDR3 has 17 amino acids. Germline V lookup: CDR1 LGHNA, CDR2 YNFKEQ. Trimming at V came to 4 bases and at J to 1 base, leaving 6 bases not matched to a gene. The CDR3 nucleotides read TGTGCCAGCAGCCTAACCGGGACTAGCGGTTCCTACAATGAGCAGTTCTTC. Translation: CASSLTGTSGSYNEQFF.

The rearrangement joins TRBV7-3 to TRBJ1-2; TRBD1 matches at 11 bases. Germline V CDR1 and CDR2: SGHTA, FQGTGA. The trim removed 3 bases at V and 4 bases at J, leaving 4 bases unmatched. The CDR3 contains 15 residues. DNA for the CDR3: TGTGCCAGCAGCTTGGACGGGACAGGGGGCTATGGCTACACCTTC. Protein sequence: CASSLDGTGGYGYTF. The whole variable domain, filled in from reference TRBV7-3 and TRBJ1-2, reads GAGVSQTPSNKVTEKGKYVELRCDPISGHTALYWYRQSLGQGPEFLIYFQGTGAADDSGLPNDRFFAVRPEGSVSTLKIQRTERGDSAVYLCASSLDGTGGYGYTFGSGTRLTVV.

This clone came up a few times. V usage is TRBV30 and J usage is TRBJ2-1, with 8 bases matching TRBD2. The CDR3 contains 15 residues. Germline CDR1 is GTSNPN and CDR2 is SVGIG (reference sequence). With 1 base clipped from V and 7 bases from J, the junction kept 9 bases outside the gene matches. CDR3: CAWSGLARALNEQFF. The CDR3 DNA is TGTGCCTGGAGTGGACTAGCGAGAGCTTTGAATGAGCAGTTCTTC.

The CDR3 nucleotides are TGTGCCAGCAGCGTTGACGGGGACTATGGCTACACCTTC. Amino acid sequence: CASSVDGDYGYTF. The rearrangement joins TRBV9 to TRBJ1-2; D gene unclear. The V end lost 2 bases, the J end lost 3 bases, and 8 bases lay between the germline ends. The CDR3 is 13 residues long. CDR1 is SGDLS and CDR2 is YYNGEE in the germline V gene.

Of note for this clone: Mismatch with germline at one junction end may stem from a read error. The rearrangement links TRBV5-1 to TRBJ2-7; TRBD1 aligns across 11 bases. Germline V gene data show CDR1 as SGHRS and CDR2 as YFSETQ. This CDR3 region has 12 residues. The CDR3 region is CASSLPGQGGVF. The DNA of the CDR3 is TGCGCCAGCAGCTTACCGGGACAGGGGGGTGTATTC.